This is a list of T cell receptor beta chains from one sample in a study of shared clonotypes between healthy human individuals. Data came from immunoSEQ multiplex PCR; TCRdb stores just in-frame clones and leaves some out. The sample records over a million clones, around 82% being singletons. Sequencing was done on a sample of memory CD4+ T cells from PBMCs. Receptors were obtained from a man younger than 35 in good health. Some clones in this sample may be carry-over from other donors' samples. Both conserved end residues are part of each CDR3. The D gene is left open where the match is weak. For some rows the clone size is stated as once, few or many, or as a class when expanded; others skip it.

J gene: TRBJ2-7
D gene: .
clone size: .
V gene: TRBV28
CDR3 DNA: TGTGCCAGCAGTTTTGACGAGCTCTACGAGCAGTACTTC
CDR3 protein: CASSFDELYEQYF

J gene: TRBJ2-2
D gene: .
clone size: .
V gene: TRBV5-1
CDR3 DNA: TGCGCCAGCAGATCCCGGGACACGTCCGGGGAGCTGTTTTTT
CDR3 protein: CASRSRDTSGELFF

J gene: TRBJ1-1
D gene: .
clone size: once
V gene: TRBV30
CDR3 DNA: TGTGCCGGGTCTTGGGTAAACACTGAAGCTTTCTTT
CDR3 protein: CAGSWVNTEAFF

J gene: TRBJ2-1
D gene: .
clone size: once
V gene: TRBV2
CDR3 DNA: TGTGCCAGCAGTGAATCACCCCGCCTCCTCGCGTTCTTC
CDR3 protein: CASSESPRLLAFF

J gene: TRBJ2-3
D gene: .
clone size: .
V gene: TRBV7-2
CDR3 DNA: TGTGCCAGCAGCTTAGCCCCCACTAGGCGGTTACGCACAGATACGCAGTATTTT
CDR3 protein: CASSLAPTRRLRTDTQYF

J gene: TRBJ1-1
D gene: .
clone size: .
V gene: TRBV11-1
CDR3 DNA: TGTGCCAGCAGCTTAGGCTGGGTGGGGCTGAACACTGAAGCTTTCTTT
CDR3 protein: CASSLGWVGLNTEAFF

J gene: TRBJ1-3
D gene: TRBD1
clone size: few
V gene: TRBV19
CDR3 DNA: TGTGCCAGTAGTATCGACGATGACAGGGGGCTTTCTGGAAACACCATATATTTT
CDR3 protein: CASSIDDDRGLSGNTIYF

J gene: TRBJ2-5
D gene: TRBD1
clone size: .
V gene: TRBV28
CDR3 DNA: TGTGCCAGCAGTCCCCTGGGCGTTGCAGGGGGCGCGGGAGAGACCCAGTACTTC
CDR3 protein: CASSPLGVAGGAGETQYF

J gene: TRBJ2-1
D gene: TRBD1
clone size: once
V gene: TRBV18
CDR3 DNA: TGTGCCAGCTCAGCCTCGGACAGGGGAAACAATGAGCAGTTCTTC
CDR3 protein: CASSASDRGNNEQFF

J gene: TRBJ2-5
D gene: TRBD1
clone size: once
V gene: TRBV28
CDR3 DNA: TGTGCCAGCAGCCCCGGGACAGAAGAGACCCAGTACTTC
CDR3 protein: CASSPGTEETQYF

J gene: TRBJ1-2
D gene: TRBD1
clone size: .
V gene: TRBV18
CDR3 DNA: TGTGCCAGCTCACCACAAAAACAGGGGAGTGATGGCTACACCTTC
CDR3 protein: CASSPQKQGSDGYTF

J gene: TRBJ1-2
D gene: .
clone size: .
V gene: TRBV6-4
CDR3 DNA: TGTGCCAGCAGTGAATCTGGGGCGGTTCCTTATGGCTACACCTTC
CDR3 protein: CASSESGAVPYGYTF

J gene: TRBJ2-7
D gene: TRBD1
clone size: .
V gene: TRBV11-1
CDR3 DNA: TGTGCCAGCAGCTCCTCGGACAGGGGGGCCTACGAGCAGTACTTC
CDR3 protein: CASSSSDRGAYEQYF

J gene: TRBJ2-5
D gene: TRBD2
clone size: .
V gene: TRBV7-3
CDR3 DNA: TGTGCCAGCAGCCGAACCGGGACTAGCCGGGAGACCCAGTACTTC
CDR3 protein: CASSRTGTSRETQYF

J gene: TRBJ1-1
D gene: .
clone size: few
V gene: TRBV7-9
CDR3 DNA: TGTGCCAGCAGCAGAACAGTGAACACTGAAGCTTTCTTT
CDR3 protein: CASSRTVNTEAFF

J gene: TRBJ1-1
D gene: .
clone size: many
V gene: TRBV5-4
CDR3 DNA: TGTGCCACCGGTGCCCTCAAGGTAGCTTTCTTT
CDR3 protein: CATGALKVAFF

J gene: TRBJ2-5
D gene: .
clone size: .
V gene: TRBV19
CDR3 DNA: TGTGCCAGTAGTACCCTAGGTGGGTGGCAGACCCAGTACTTC
CDR3 protein: CASSTLGGWQTQYF

J gene: TRBJ1-1
D gene: .
clone size: .
V gene: TRBV10-3
CDR3 DNA: TGTGCCATCTCCGGGGGAATTGAAGCTTTCTTT
CDR3 protein: CAISGGIEAFF

J gene: TRBJ2-3
D gene: TRBD2
clone size: .
V gene: TRBV27
CDR3 DNA: TGTGCCAGCAGTCGGACCCCCGCTAGCGGGAGTAGCACAGATACGCAGTATTTT
CDR3 protein: CASSRTPASGSSTDTQYF

J gene: TRBJ1-5
D gene: TRBD1
clone size: once
V gene: TRBV6-1
CDR3 DNA: TGTGCCAGCAGCCTCAGGGGGCAGCCCCAGCATTTT
CDR3 protein: CASSLRGQPQHF

J gene: TRBJ2-7
D gene: .
clone size: .
V gene: TRBV30
CDR3 DNA: TGTGCCTGGAGTGTCCCGGGGGCGAGCGAATACGAGCAGTACTTC
CDR3 protein: CAWSVPGASEYEQYF

J gene: TRBJ1-3
D gene: .
clone size: .
V gene: TRBV5-6
CDR3 DNA: TGTGCCAGCAGCTCGAACCGCGGAGGACAGTTCTCTGGAAACACCATATATTTT
CDR3 protein: CASSSNRGGQFSGNTIYF

J gene: TRBJ2-7
D gene: TRBD1
clone size: few
V gene: TRBV7-2
CDR3 DNA: TGTGCCAGCAGCACGCACAGGGGGTACTACGAGCAGTACTTC
CDR3 protein: CASSTHRGYYEQYF

J gene: TRBJ2-1
D gene: .
clone size: .
V gene: TRBV7-8
CDR3 DNA: TGTGCCAGCAGCTTAACCACGGACGGGCTCTCCTACAATGAGCAGTTCTTC
CDR3 protein: CASSLTTDGLSYNEQFF

J gene: TRBJ1-2
D gene: .
clone size: .
V gene: TRBV7-8
CDR3 DNA: TGTGCCAGCAGCTCCCTGAGGGGGAACTATGGCTACACCTTC
CDR3 protein: CASSSLRGNYGYTF

J gene: TRBJ2-5
D gene: .
clone size: .
V gene: TRBV5-4
CDR3 DNA: TGTGCCAGCAGCTTTTATGGGGGGGAGACCCAGTACTTC
CDR3 protein: CASSFYGGETQYF

J gene: TRBJ2-5
D gene: TRBD2
clone size: .
V gene: TRBV9
CDR3 DNA: TGTGCCAGCAGCGTAGGCCCAGCGGGGAAAGAGACCCAGTACTTC
CDR3 protein: CASSVGPAGKETQYF

J gene: TRBJ2-4
D gene: TRBD1
clone size: .
V gene: TRBV6-5
CDR3 DNA: TGTGCCAGCACCGGACAGGGTTTGGGCAAAAACATTCAGTACTTC
CDR3 protein: CASTGQGLGKNIQYF

J gene: TRBJ2-7
D gene: TRBD1
clone size: .
V gene: TRBV28
CDR3 DNA: TGTGCCAGCAGTATCGGACAGGCTACTAACGAGCAGTACTTC
CDR3 protein: CASSIGQATNEQYF

J gene: TRBJ2-3
D gene: .
clone size: .
V gene: TRBV2
CDR3 DNA: TGTGCCAGCAGGTTTCGGGACGCCAGCACAGATACGCAGTATTTT
CDR3 protein: CASRFRDASTDTQYF

J gene: TRBJ2-1
D gene: TRBD1
clone size: few
V gene: TRBV7-3
CDR3 DNA: TGTGCCAGCAGCTTTGACAGGGGGGCTCATGAGCAGTTCTTC
CDR3 protein: CASSFDRGAHEQFF

J gene: TRBJ2-2
D gene: TRBD2
clone size: .
V gene: TRBV2
CDR3 DNA: TGTGCCAGCAGACGGACTAGCGGGTACACCGGGGAGCTGTTTTTT
CDR3 protein: CASRRTSGYTGELFF

J gene: TRBJ2-2
D gene: .
clone size: .
V gene: TRBV7-6
CDR3 DNA: TGTGCCAGCAGCCGTTCATTTAGGGGGTCCACCGGGGAGCTGTTTTTT
CDR3 protein: CASSRSFRGSTGELFF

J gene: TRBJ1-3
D gene: .
clone size: .
V gene: TRBV5-4
CDR3 DNA: TGTGCCAGCAGCTTGGGGCTCACAACTACTGGAAACACCATATATTTT
CDR3 protein: CASSLGLTTTGNTIYF

J gene: TRBJ1-5
D gene: .
clone size: .
V gene: TRBV2
CDR3 DNA: TGTGCCAGCAGGGGCAGAATAGTCGGCAATCAGCCCCAGCATTTT
CDR3 protein: CASRGRIVGNQPQHF

J gene: TRBJ1-5
D gene: .
clone size: few
V gene: TRBV19
CDR3 DNA: TGTGCCAGTAGTCCGGACGGCCGAGGAAGCAATCAGCCCCAGCATTTT
CDR3 protein: CASSPDGRGSNQPQHF

J gene: TRBJ2-5
D gene: .
clone size: .
V gene: TRBV4-3
CDR3 DNA: TGCGCCAGCAGCCAAGATCCGCGGAAAGAGGAGACCCAGTACTTC
CDR3 protein: CASSQDPRKEETQYF

J gene: TRBJ2-6
D gene: .
clone size: .
V gene: TRBV7-3
CDR3 DNA: TGTGCCAGCAGCTTAGCAGGGGCCAACGTCCTGACTTTC
CDR3 protein: CASSLAGANVLTF

J gene: TRBJ2-1
D gene: TRBD2
clone size: .
V gene: TRBV5-1
CDR3 DNA: TGCGCCAGCAGCTTTACACTAGCGGGAGGGGATGAGCAGTTCTTC
CDR3 protein: CASSFTLAGGDEQFF

J gene: TRBJ2-3
D gene: .
clone size: .
V gene: TRBV5-1
CDR3 DNA: TGCGCCAGCAGCCCCGCCCCTCGGGACACAGATACGCAGTATTTT
CDR3 protein: CASSPAPRDTDTQYF

J gene: TRBJ2-5
D gene: .
clone size: .
V gene: TRBV7-9
CDR3 DNA: TGTGCCAGCAGCGTTGGGGAGACCCAGTACTTC
CDR3 protein: CASSVGETQYF

J gene: TRBJ2-3
D gene: TRBD1
clone size: .
V gene: TRBV6-5
CDR3 DNA: TGTGCCACACGGGACAGGGGGCATCGCACAGATACGCAGTATTTT
CDR3 protein: CATRDRGHRTDTQYF

J gene: TRBJ1-4
D gene: .
clone size: .
V gene: TRBV30
CDR3 DNA: TGTGCCTGGAGTGTACTACAGTCTAATGAAAAACTGTCTTTT
CDR3 protein: CAWSVLQSNEKLSF

J gene: TRBJ1-2
D gene: TRBD1
clone size: .
V gene: TRBV6-5
CDR3 DNA: TGTGCCAGCAGTTACTCCAACCGGGACAGGGCCTATGGCTACACCTTC
CDR3 protein: CASSYSNRDRAYGYTF

J gene: TRBJ2-1
D gene: TRBD1
clone size: .
V gene: TRBV6-1
CDR3 DNA: TGTGCCAGCAGTAGGGACAGGGAGTCATTTGAGCAGTTCTTC
CDR3 protein: CASSRDRESFEQFF

J gene: TRBJ2-7
D gene: TRBD2
clone size: .
V gene: TRBV18
CDR3 DNA: TGTGCCAGCTCGTTAGGACTAGCGGCCGAGCAGTACTTC
CDR3 protein: CASSLGLAAEQYF

J gene: TRBJ2-5
D gene: .
clone size: .
V gene: TRBV29-1
CDR3 DNA: TGCAGCGTTGACCCCTCTCCGGGGACCCAGTACTTC
CDR3 protein: CSVDPSPGTQYF

J gene: TRBJ1-1
D gene: .
clone size: few
V gene: TRBV30
CDR3 DNA: TGTGCCTGGAGAGAACAGGGCACTGAAGCTTTCTTT
CDR3 protein: CAWREQGTEAFF

J gene: TRBJ1-5
D gene: .
clone size: .
V gene: TRBV4-3
CDR3 DNA: TGCGCCAGCAGCCAGGAGAGGGGAAGCAATCAGCCCCAGCATTTT
CDR3 protein: CASSQERGSNQPQHF

J gene: TRBJ2-3
D gene: TRBD2
clone size: .
V gene: TRBV12-5
CDR3 DNA: TGTGCTAGTGGTTTGTACGGATTTGCGGGACTACTGTATTTT
CDR3 protein: CASGLYGFAGLLYF

J gene: TRBJ2-5
D gene: .
clone size: .
V gene: TRBV5-1
CDR3 DNA: TGCGCCAGCTCCTCAGGCCAGCGGCTAACCCAAGAGACCCAGTACTTC
CDR3 protein: CASSSGQRLTQETQYF

J gene: TRBJ2-4
D gene: .
clone size: .
V gene: TRBV6-5
CDR3 DNA: TGTGCCAGCAGTCCACCCCGGGTTGCCAAAAACATTCAGTACTTC
CDR3 protein: CASSPPRVAKNIQYF

J gene: TRBJ2-7
D gene: .
clone size: .
V gene: TRBV27
CDR3 DNA: TGTGCCAGCAGACCCGGGCTAGCGCCTTCCTACGAGCAGTACTTC
CDR3 protein: CASRPGLAPSYEQYF